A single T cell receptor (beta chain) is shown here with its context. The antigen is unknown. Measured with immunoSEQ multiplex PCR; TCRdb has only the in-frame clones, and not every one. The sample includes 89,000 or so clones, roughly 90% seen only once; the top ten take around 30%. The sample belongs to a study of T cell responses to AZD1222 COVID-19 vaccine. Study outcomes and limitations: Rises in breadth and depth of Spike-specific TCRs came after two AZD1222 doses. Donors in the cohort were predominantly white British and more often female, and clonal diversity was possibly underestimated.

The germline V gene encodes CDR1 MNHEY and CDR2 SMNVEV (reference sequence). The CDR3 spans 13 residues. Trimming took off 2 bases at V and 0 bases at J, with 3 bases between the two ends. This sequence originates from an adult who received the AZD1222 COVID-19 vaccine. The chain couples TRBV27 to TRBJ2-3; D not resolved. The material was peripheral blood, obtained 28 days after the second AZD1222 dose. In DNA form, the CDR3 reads TGTGCCAGCAGTTTAGCGAGCACAGATACGCAGTATTTT. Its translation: CASSLASTDTQYF.